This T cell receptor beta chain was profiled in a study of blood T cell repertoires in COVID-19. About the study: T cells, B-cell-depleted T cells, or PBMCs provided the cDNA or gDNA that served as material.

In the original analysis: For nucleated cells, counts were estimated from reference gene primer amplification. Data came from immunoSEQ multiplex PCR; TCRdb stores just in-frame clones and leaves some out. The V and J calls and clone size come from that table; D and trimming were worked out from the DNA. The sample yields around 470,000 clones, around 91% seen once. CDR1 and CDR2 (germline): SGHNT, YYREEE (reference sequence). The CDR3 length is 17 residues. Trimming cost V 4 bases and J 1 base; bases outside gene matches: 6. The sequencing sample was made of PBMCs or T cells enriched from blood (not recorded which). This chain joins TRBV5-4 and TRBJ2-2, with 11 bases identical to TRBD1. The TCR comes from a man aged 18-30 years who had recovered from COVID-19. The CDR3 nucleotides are TGTGCCAGCAGCCTGGGACAGGGGGGAGGGAACACCGGGGAGCTGTTTTTT. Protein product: CASSLGQGGGNTGELFF.